These 8 T cell receptor beta chains were all obtained from the same sample, sequenced in a study of STAT5B mutations in CD4+ large granular lymphocyte leukemia. The table came from immunoSEQ multiplex PCR; TCRdb's copy has only in-frame clones and leaves some out. The sample yields about 34,000 clones, about three quarters seen once. Sequencing used CD4+ T cells from blood buffy coats. These receptors originate from a human donor in good health.

The genes are TRBV6-1 and TRBJ1-3; possible D gene TRBD1, 5 bases. The CDR3 is 13 amino acids. The germline gives CDR1 MNHNS, CDR2 SASEGT. Trimming stripped 7 bases from V and 4 bases from J, with 11 bases between. CDR3 in DNA: TGTGCCAGCAACACGAACAGGGGAAACACCATATATTTT. Translated: CASNTNRGNTIYF.

This clone appeared once. The chain uses TRBV27 and TRBJ1-1, with D uncertain. V shed 10 bases and J shed 5 bases, with 20 bases lying between them. The CDR3 contains 14 residues. Germline CDR1 MNHEY, CDR2 SMNVEV (reference sequence). The CDR3 bases are TGTGCCACGGGAAGAAGGCCGCCCGGAACTGAAGCTTTCTTT. As protein: CATGRRPPGTEAFF.

This chain links TRBV7-2 with TRBJ2-3; 14 bases fit TRBD2. CDR3 length: 17 residues. Germline V gives CDR1 SGHTA, CDR2 FQGNSA. Trimming removed 4 bases from V and 4 bases from J; junction bases left unmatched: 7. CDR3 sequence (DNA): TGTGCCAGCAGCTCTGGGACTAGCGGGGGAGGCGCAGATACGCAGTATTTT. Amino acids: CASSSGTSGGGADTQYF.

This sequence joins TRBV18 and TRBJ2-2; a possible D gene is TRBD2 (5 bases). Deletions cut 2 bases from V and 1 base from J, with 5 bases between. The length of the CDR3 is 14 residues. Germline V gene sequence: CDR1 KGHSH, CDR2 LQKENI. The CDR3 DNA reads as TGTGCCAGCTCACCAGGGAGGAACACCGGGGAGCTGTTTTTT. This gives the protein CASSPGRNTGELFF.

This clone has only one observation. V usage is TRBV11-3 and J usage is TRBJ2-2; TRBD2 matches at 9 bases. Germline trimming cut 5 bases from V and 4 bases from J; bases unmatched to any gene: 2. CDR3 length: 14 residues. Germline CDR1 and CDR2: SGHNT and YENEEA. The CDR3 sequence is CASSAGGATGELFF. The CDR3 DNA reads TGTGCCAGCAGCGCGGGGGGGGCCACCGGGGAGCTGTTTTTT.

This chain links TRBV5-5 with TRBJ1-1; 7 bases fit TRBD1. In germline, CDR1 is SGHKS, CDR2 YYEKEE (reference sequence). CDR3 size: 15 residues. The trim removed 4 bases at V and 0 bases at J, leaving 6 bases unmatched. The CDR3 spells CASSPRDRMNTEAFF. The CDR3 DNA follows: TGTGCCAGCAGCCCCCGGGACAGAATGAACACTGAAGCTTTCTTT. Drawing the rest from reference TRBV5-5 and TRBJ1-1, the complete variable domain is DAGVTQSPTHLIKTRGQQVTLRCSPISGHKSVSWYQQVLGQGPQFIFQYYEKEERGRGNFPDRFSARQFPNYSSELNVNALLLGDSALYLCASSPRDRMNTEAFFGQGTRLTVV.

This clone has only a few counts. The rearrangement links TRBV27 to TRBJ2-7, with 7 bases matching TRBD1. The CDR3 consists of 13 residues. Germline lookup yields CDR1 MNHEY and CDR2 SMNVEV (reference sequence). The V segment lost 8 bases and the J segment 3 bases; nucleotides outside the gene matches: 7. CDR3 amino acids: CASRRDSFYEQYF. The CDR3 DNA sequence: TGTGCCAGCCGCCGGGACAGCTTCTACGAGCAGTACTTC.

This clone was recorded once. The chain couples TRBV5-1 to TRBJ2-7; D may be TRBD1 or TRBD2 (5 bases each). CDR3 length: 14 residues. From germline, CDR1 is SGHRS and CDR2 YFSETQ. V shed 4 bases and J shed 0 bases, with 11 bases lying between them. The chain's CDR3 is CASSRDGSSYEQYF. The CDR3 DNA follows: TGCGCCAGCAGCCGGGACGGAAGCTCCTACGAGCAGTACTTC.